The table lists the clone carrying this T cell receptor beta chain with many counts. Its antigen is unknown. TCRdb re-analysed the reads in MiXCR, keeping a single row per CDR3 protein. This table has a few hundred thousand distinct CDR3 sequences, approximately 13% appearing once. The CDR3 is 11 amino acids. The V gene's germline CDR1 is MNHEY and CDR2 SVGEGT. Trimming left V 2 bases short and J 6 bases short, with 1 base between. This sample is drawn from a study of T cell repertoires in cytomegalovirus infection. Background on the study: Public TCR beta signatures were indicative of both CMV infection and a matching HLA type. The study, taken as a whole, reports: In two of eight donors, the top clonotype was HLA-C-restricted CMV-specific.

The chain combines TRBV6-2 or TRBV6-3 with TRBJ2-2; the D is unclear. The sample comprised PBMCs. The sequence derives from a human donor in good health (CMV status not recorded). Some clones in this sample may be carry-over from other donors' samples. CDR3 bases: TGTGCCAGCAGTTACGCCGGGGAGCTGTTTTTT. The encoded protein is CASSYAGELFF.